Sequencing of this T cell receptor beta chain was carried out in a study of post-analysis software for immune sequencing data. About the study: Clinical courses comprised relapsing-remitting, secondary progressive and progressive-relapsing multiple sclerosis. Regarding the study as a whole: Controls significantly exceeded multiple sclerosis patients in normalized Chao1 diversity. Five TRBV segments, including TRBV5-6, TRBV5-1 and TRBV20-1, were more frequent in patients than controls. The authors found that F measure strongly co-clustered same-batch samples.

This clonotype came up a few times. Its cognate antigen is unknown. V lost 0 bases and J 4 bases, leaving 15 bases between the germline ends. The CDR3 is 16 residues long. Germline V gene sequence: CDR1 LNHNV, CDR2 YYDKDF (reference sequence). Researchers reported that TCR beta cDNA libraries carried unique molecular identifiers. Starting from about 0.98 to 11 million T cells, the study yielded about half a million cDNA molecules. TCRdb re-called the PCR reads through MiXCR, storing one row per CDR3 protein. The sample shows about 540,000 distinct CDR3 sequences, 34% of them seen only once. The source material was blood. The chain has TRBV15 and TRBJ1-1; D gene unclear. The receptor was derived from a girl aged 2-17 years with multiple sclerosis. The CDR3 sequence: CATSREHPPRVTEAFF. The CDR3 bases are TGTGCCACCAGCAGAGAACATCCCCCACGAGTCACTGAAGCTTTCTTT. The full variable domain, in which reference TRBV15 and TRBJ1-1 provide the parts outside the CDR3, is DAMVIQNPRYQVTQFGKPVTLSCSQTLNHNVMYWYQQKSSQAPKLLFHYYDKDFNNEADTPDNFQSRRPNTSFCFLDIRSPGLGDTAMYLCATSREHPPRVTEAFFGQGTRLTVV.